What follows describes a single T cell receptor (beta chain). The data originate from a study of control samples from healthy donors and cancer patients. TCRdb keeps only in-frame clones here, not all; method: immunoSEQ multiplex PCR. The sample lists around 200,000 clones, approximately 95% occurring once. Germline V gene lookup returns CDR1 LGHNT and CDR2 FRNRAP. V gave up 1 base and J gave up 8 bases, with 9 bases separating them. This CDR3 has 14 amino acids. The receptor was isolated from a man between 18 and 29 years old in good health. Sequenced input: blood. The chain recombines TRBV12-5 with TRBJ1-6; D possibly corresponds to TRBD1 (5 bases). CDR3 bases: TGTGCTAGTGGTTTGGGGCAGGGACATTCACCCCTCCACTTT. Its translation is CASGLGQGHSPLHF.